The sequence of this T cell receptor beta chain was determined in a study of PD-L1 blockade in urothelial cancer. About the study: Blood samples had a median of around 150,000 T cells. Study outcomes and limitations: A pretreatment blood TCR clonality that fell below the median predicted better progression-free and overall survival.

The time point here: pretreatment peripheral blood. V lost 10 bases and J lost 1; bases outside the gene matches: 16. Germline V gene lookup returns CDR1 MNHEY and CDR2 SMNVEV (reference sequence). The CDR3 consists of 17 residues. On this clone itself: Antigen specificity is unknown.

Synthetic TCR analog templates were spiked into each PCR. TCRdb's table, derived via immunoSEQ multiplex PCR, lists solely in-frame clones and lacks some. The sample holds some 87,000 clones, roughly 84% seen once. The receptor was derived from a man aged 55-75 years with urothelial cancer. Sample: PBMCs, taken around atezolizumab (anti-PD-L1) treatment. The V gene is TRBV27, the J gene TRBJ1-2; TRBD1 aligns across 9 bases. The CDR3 loop is CANNLRGTGTLNYGYTF. CDR3 bases: TGTGCCAACAACCTTAGGGGGACAGGGACCCTTAACTATGGCTACACCTTC.